A selection of T cell receptor beta chains follows, all from one sample in a study of blood T cell repertoires in COVID-19. Sequenced by immunoSEQ multiplex PCR; TCRdb stores in-frame clones only, minus some. The sample comprises tens of thousands of clones, about 85% of which are singletons, and less than 20% rests with the top ten. Sequenced material: peripheral blood. These receptor sequences come from a human donor in a cohort sampled during active COVID-19. Each CDR3 is given with its conserved first and last residue. The D gene is left open where the match is weak. Rows may omit the clone size; those that give it use once, few, many or a size class.

cdr3_nt,cdr3_aa,d_call,clone_size,j_call,v_call
TGTGCCAGCCAGGGGGTGAACAATCAGCCCCAGCATTTT,CASQGVNNQPQHF,TRBD1,once,TRBJ1-5,TRBV6-5
TGCGCCAGCAGCCAAGTCCCGACAGGGGCCTCTGGTGGCTACACCTTC,CASSQVPTGASGGYTF,TRBD1,once,TRBJ1-2,TRBV4-1
TGTGCCATCAGGGTGGGGGGGACTAGCGGACCCAATGAGCAGTTCTTC,CAIRVGGTSGPNEQFF,TRBD2,NA,TRBJ2-1,TRBV10-3
TGCGCCAGCAGCCCCCGACAGGGAAGCGAGACCCAGTACTTC,CASSPRQGSETQYF,TRBD1,NA,TRBJ2-5,TRBV5-1
TGTGCCAGCAGCTCCCCCCCAACAGGGTACTACGAGCAGTACTTC,CASSSPPTGYYEQYF,NA,NA,TRBJ2-7,TRBV7-9
TGTGCCAGCAGGCCAGGGACTAGCGGGAGGCCCCAGCAGTTCTTC,CASRPGTSGRPQQFF,TRBD2,NA,TRBJ2-1,TRBV6-5
TGTGCCAGCTCACCTCCTACAGAGCAGGGGACCCAGTACTTC,CASSPPTEQGTQYF,NA,NA,TRBJ2-5,TRBV18
TGTGCCAGCAGCAGGAGCGGGGGACTCACTGAAGCTTTCTTT,CASSRSGGLTEAFF,NA,NA,TRBJ1-1,TRBV5-5
TGTGCCTGGAGTGTACCTGGGGAGGGTTACGAGCAGTACTTC,CAWSVPGEGYEQYF,TRBD2,NA,TRBJ2-7,TRBV30
TGTGCCAGCAGTGCAGGCAGAGCCTACGAGCAGTACTTC,CASSAGRAYEQYF,NA,NA,TRBJ2-7,TRBV6-1
TGTGCCATCAGTGAGGACAGGGGGAACATTCAGTACTTC,CAISEDRGNIQYF,TRBD1,few,TRBJ2-4,TRBV10-3
TGTGCCTGGAGCAGGGCCTTGAACACTGAAGCTTTCTTT,CAWSRALNTEAFF,NA,NA,TRBJ1-1,TRBV30
TGCGCCAGCAGCTTAGCGGCAAACACCGGGGAGCTGTTTTTT,CASSLAANTGELFF,NA,NA,TRBJ2-2,TRBV5-1
TGTGCCTGGTCCGCTAATGAAAAACTGTTTTTT,CAWSANEKLFF,NA,NA,TRBJ1-4,TRBV30
TGTGCCAGTACCCCTCGGGAATTCAGTCAGCCCCAGCATTTT,CASTPREFSQPQHF,NA,once,TRBJ1-5,TRBV19
TGTGCCAGCAGCTTCCAGGGCCAGGAGACCCAGTACTTC,CASSFQGQETQYF,NA,NA,TRBJ2-5,TRBV7-2
TGTGCCAGCAGCGGACGCGGGAGAGAGACCGGGGAGCTGTTTTTT,CASSGRGRETGELFF,TRBD2,NA,TRBJ2-2,TRBV9
TGCGCCAGCAGCCCGGGGACAGGAGACACTGAAGCTTTCTTT,CASSPGTGDTEAFF,TRBD1,NA,TRBJ1-1,TRBV5-1
TGCAGCGTTGGCGGGGACTATGGCTACACCTTC,CSVGGDYGYTF,NA,once,TRBJ1-2,TRBV29-1
TGTGCCATCAGTGACTCCGGGACTAGCGGGGGCCGAGGGCAGTACTTC,CAISDSGTSGGRGQYF,TRBD2,NA,TRBJ2-7,TRBV10-3
TGTGCCAGCAGTTACTCTTTGACAGGATCCTATGGCTACACCTTC,CASSYSLTGSYGYTF,NA,NA,TRBJ1-2,TRBV6-5
TGCGCCAGCAGCTTGGGCGGGAGGGCCGGTGAGCAGTACTTC,CASSLGGRAGEQYF,TRBD2,NA,TRBJ2-7,TRBV5-1
TGTGCCACTCGGACAGGCGCAGAAGAGACCCAGTACTTC,CATRTGAEETQYF,TRBD1,once,TRBJ2-5,TRBV12-5
TGTGCCAGTAGTTCACCGGGACAGGGGGCAAAGGGCTACGAGCAGTACTTC,CASSSPGQGAKGYEQYF,TRBD1,NA,TRBJ2-7,TRBV19
TGTGCCAGCTCACCAGACGGGAGGTACGAGCAGTACTTC,CASSPDGRYEQYF,TRBD2,NA,TRBJ2-7,TRBV18
TGTGCCAGCCCGACAGGCTCAGGAAACACCATATATTTT,CASPTGSGNTIYF,NA,NA,TRBJ1-3,TRBV2
TGTGCCAGCAGCTTACCGGAGGGCACTACCGGGGCCAACGTCCTGACTTTC,CASSLPEGTTGANVLTF,NA,NA,TRBJ2-6,TRBV7-6
TGTGCCAGCAGCGCGGGACAGACTGCCGCTTTCTTT,CASSAGQTAAFF,TRBD1,NA,TRBJ1-1,TRBV5-6
TGTGCCAGCAGCTTGGTGGGACAGTATCCTGAAGCTTTCTTT,CASSLVGQYPEAFF,TRBD1,few,TRBJ1-1,TRBV5-4
TGTGCCAGCTCACCAATGGGACCGGGACAGGGGGACGGCTACACCTTC,CASSPMGPGQGDGYTF,TRBD1,NA,TRBJ1-2,TRBV18
TGTGCCAGTAGATCGGGACAGGGCACCTACGAGCAGTACTTC,CASRSGQGTYEQYF,TRBD1,NA,TRBJ2-7,TRBV19
TGTGCCATCAGTGTCCCGGGAAACGAGCAGTACTTC,CAISVPGNEQYF,NA,few,TRBJ2-7,TRBV10-3
TGTGCCAGTAGGAATACAGGCCTGATATATGGCTACACCTTC,CASRNTGLIYGYTF,NA,few,TRBJ1-2,TRBV19
TGTGCCAGCAGCTTGTCGTACTCGGAGGGGTATGGCTACACCTTC,CASSLSYSEGYGYTF,NA,NA,TRBJ1-2,TRBV5-5
TGTGCCAGCAGCTCACAGGATGGAAACACCATATATTTT,CASSSQDGNTIYF,NA,NA,TRBJ1-3,TRBV7-9
TGTGCCAGCAGCCAGGGACAGTACTCCACTGAAGCTTTCTTT,CASSQGQYSTEAFF,TRBD1,few,TRBJ1-1,TRBV3-1/TRBV3-2
TGCGCCAGCAGCTTCGGCTACGAGCAGTACTTC,CASSFGYEQYF,NA,NA,TRBJ2-7,TRBV5-1
TGCGCCAGCAGCCAACCACTAGCGGGGACCTACAATGAGCAGTTCTTC,CASSQPLAGTYNEQFF,TRBD2,NA,TRBJ2-1,TRBV4-1
TGTGCCACCAGTCCAGGGGGCGCGTGGGGCCAGCCCCAGCATTTT,CATSPGGAWGQPQHF,TRBD1,NA,TRBJ1-5,TRBV24-1
TGCGCCAGCAGCTTTCGGGTTCCCAAGAACACCGGGGAGCTGTTTTTT,CASSFRVPKNTGELFF,NA,NA,TRBJ2-2,TRBV5-1
TGTGCCAGCAGTTTCCGGACAGGCAGTACTTCTGGCTACACCTTC,CASSFRTGSTSGYTF,TRBD1,NA,TRBJ1-2,TRBV28
TGTGCCACCAGCACCCGGACGGGGGGGGATACGCAGTATTTT,CATSTRTGGDTQYF,TRBD2,NA,TRBJ2-3,TRBV15
TGCGCCAGCAGCTTGAACGCGGGAGCCTATGGCTACACCTTC,CASSLNAGAYGYTF,NA,few,TRBJ1-2,TRBV5-1
TGTGCCAGCAGTGATATTAGGGGCTCTGGAAACACCATATATTTT,CASSDIRGSGNTIYF,NA,NA,TRBJ1-3,TRBV5-5
TGTGCCAGCAGTGCGGGCTCTGGAAACACCATATATTTT,CASSAGSGNTIYF,NA,NA,TRBJ1-3,TRBV2
TGTGCCAGCAGCCCGGACAGGGATGGCTACACCTTC,CASSPDRDGYTF,TRBD1,few,TRBJ1-2,TRBV5-5
TGTGCCAGCATGGGGGGTCTTAGCAATCAGCCCCAGCATTTT,CASMGGLSNQPQHF,NA,NA,TRBJ1-5,TRBV28
TGCAGCGTAGAACCCAACGCCCGGTCCGATGAGCAGTTCTTC,CSVEPNARSDEQFF,NA,NA,TRBJ2-1,TRBV29-1
TGTGCCTGGAGTGTAGGGGGGGCTTCCTACGAGCAGTACTTC,CAWSVGGASYEQYF,NA,NA,TRBJ2-7,TRBV30
TGTGCCAGCAGCTTAGCAGCTGCCGCCTATGGCTACACCTTC,CASSLAAAAYGYTF,NA,NA,TRBJ1-2,TRBV7-8
TGTGCCAGTAGGACTGGGGACAGGGGGCCCGATGGCTACACCTTC,CASRTGDRGPDGYTF,TRBD1,NA,TRBJ1-2,TRBV19
TGTGCCAGCAGCTTGGGAGAGGGCTCACCCCTCCACTTT,CASSLGEGSPLHF,NA,NA,TRBJ1-6,TRBV5-6
TGTGCCAGCAGTGAAGGCGGGTACCAAGAGACCCAGTACTTC,CASSEGGYQETQYF,NA,NA,TRBJ2-5,TRBV6-1
TGTGCCAGCAGCTTCCCGGGACACCCCTACGAGCAGTACTTC,CASSFPGHPYEQYF,NA,NA,TRBJ2-7,TRBV2
TGTGCCAGCAGCGGATCGGACAGAATCTATGGCTACACCTTC,CASSGSDRIYGYTF,NA,NA,TRBJ1-2,TRBV5-4
TGTGCCAGCAGTTCATACCGGGACAGGGGGCTCGAGCAGTACTTC,CASSSYRDRGLEQYF,TRBD1,few,TRBJ2-7,TRBV7-8
TGTGCCAGCAGCCCCGACGGGACTAGCGGGAGCTGGAGAGATACGCAGTATTTT,CASSPDGTSGSWRDTQYF,TRBD2,NA,TRBJ2-3,TRBV7-6